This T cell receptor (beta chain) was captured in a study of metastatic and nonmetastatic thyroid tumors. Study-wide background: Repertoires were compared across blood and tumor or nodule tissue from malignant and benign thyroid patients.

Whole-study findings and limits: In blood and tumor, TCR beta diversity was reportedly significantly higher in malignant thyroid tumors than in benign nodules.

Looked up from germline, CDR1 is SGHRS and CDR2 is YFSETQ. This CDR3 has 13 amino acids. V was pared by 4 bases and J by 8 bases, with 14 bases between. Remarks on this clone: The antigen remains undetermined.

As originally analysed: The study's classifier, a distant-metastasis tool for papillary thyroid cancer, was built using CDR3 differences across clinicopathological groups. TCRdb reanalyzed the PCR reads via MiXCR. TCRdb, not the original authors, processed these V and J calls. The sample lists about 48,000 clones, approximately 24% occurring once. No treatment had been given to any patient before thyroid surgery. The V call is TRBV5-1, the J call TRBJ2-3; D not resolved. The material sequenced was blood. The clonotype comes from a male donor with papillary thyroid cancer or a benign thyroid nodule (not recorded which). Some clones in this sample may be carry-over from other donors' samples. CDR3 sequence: CASSPEFSVTQYF. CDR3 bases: TGCGCCAGCAGCCCGGAATTTTCCGTTACGCAGTATTTT.